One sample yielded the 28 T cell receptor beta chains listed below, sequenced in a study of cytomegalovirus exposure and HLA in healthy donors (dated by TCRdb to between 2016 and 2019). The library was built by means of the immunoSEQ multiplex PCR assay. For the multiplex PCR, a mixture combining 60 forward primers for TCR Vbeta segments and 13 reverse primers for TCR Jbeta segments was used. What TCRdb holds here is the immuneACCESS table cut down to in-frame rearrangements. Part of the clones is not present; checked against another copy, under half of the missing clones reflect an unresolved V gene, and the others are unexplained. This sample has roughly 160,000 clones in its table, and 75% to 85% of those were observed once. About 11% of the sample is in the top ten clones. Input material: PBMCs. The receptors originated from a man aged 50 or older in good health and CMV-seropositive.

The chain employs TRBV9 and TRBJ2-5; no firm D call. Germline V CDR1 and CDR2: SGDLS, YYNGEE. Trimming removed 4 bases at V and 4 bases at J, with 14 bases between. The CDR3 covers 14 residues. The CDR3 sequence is CASSTGQSLETQYF. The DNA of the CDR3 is TGTGCCAGCAGCACCGGTCAAAGCTTAGAGACCCAGTACTTC.

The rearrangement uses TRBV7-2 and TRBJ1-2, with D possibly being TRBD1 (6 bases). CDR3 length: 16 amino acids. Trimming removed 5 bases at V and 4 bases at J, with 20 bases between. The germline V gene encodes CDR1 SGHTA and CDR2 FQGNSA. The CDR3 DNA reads TGTGCCAGCAGCCCCGGACAGCCCTTGCTTGCCTATGGCTACACCTTC. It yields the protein CASSPGQPLLAYGYTF. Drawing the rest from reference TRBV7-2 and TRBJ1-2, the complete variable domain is GAGVSQSPSNKVTEKGKDVELRCDPISGHTALYWYRQSLGQGLEFLIYFQGNSAPDKSGLPSDRFSAERTGGSVSTLTIQRTQQEDSAVYLCASSPGQPLLAYGYTFGSGTRLTVV.

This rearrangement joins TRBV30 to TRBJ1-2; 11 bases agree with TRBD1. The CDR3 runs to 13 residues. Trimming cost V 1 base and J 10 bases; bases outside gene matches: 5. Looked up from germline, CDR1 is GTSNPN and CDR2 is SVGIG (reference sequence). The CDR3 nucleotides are TGTGCCTGGAGTGAACGGACAGGGGGCCCCTACACCTTC. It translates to CAWSERTGGPYTF.

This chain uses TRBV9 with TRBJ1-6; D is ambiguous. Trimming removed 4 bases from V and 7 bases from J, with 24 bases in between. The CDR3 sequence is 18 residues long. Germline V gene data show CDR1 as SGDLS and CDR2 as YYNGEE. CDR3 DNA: TGTGCCAGCAGCCTCCGAAGGTCCTCCTCAACAGAAAATTCACCCCTCCACTTT. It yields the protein CASSLRRSSSTENSPLHF.

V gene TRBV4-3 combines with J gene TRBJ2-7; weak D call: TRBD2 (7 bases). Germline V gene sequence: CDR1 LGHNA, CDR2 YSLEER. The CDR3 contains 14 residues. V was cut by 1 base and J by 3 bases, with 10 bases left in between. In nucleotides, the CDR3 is TGCGCCAGCAGCCAAGGAAGGGGGGGCTACGAGCAGTACTTC. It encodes CASSQGRGGYEQYF.

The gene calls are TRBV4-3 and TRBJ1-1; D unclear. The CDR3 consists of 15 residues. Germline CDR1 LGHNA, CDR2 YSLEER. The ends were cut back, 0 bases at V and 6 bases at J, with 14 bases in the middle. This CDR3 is CASSQDGVELAEAFF. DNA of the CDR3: TGCGCCAGCAGCCAAGATGGAGTTGAGTTAGCTGAAGCTTTCTTT.

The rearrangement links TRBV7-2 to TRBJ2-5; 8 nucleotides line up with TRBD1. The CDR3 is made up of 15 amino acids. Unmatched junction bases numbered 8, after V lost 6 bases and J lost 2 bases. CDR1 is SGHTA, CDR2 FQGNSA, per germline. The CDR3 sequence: CASRFGQGQQETQYF. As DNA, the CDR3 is TGTGCCAGCAGATTTGGACAGGGCCAGCAAGAGACCCAGTACTTC.

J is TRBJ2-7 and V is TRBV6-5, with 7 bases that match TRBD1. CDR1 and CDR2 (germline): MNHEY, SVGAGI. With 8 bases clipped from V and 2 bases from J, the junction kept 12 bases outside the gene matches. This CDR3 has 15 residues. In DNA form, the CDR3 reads TGTGCCAGCGTTCTCTTTACAGGGGACCCCTACGAGCAGTACTTC. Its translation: CASVLFTGDPYEQYF.

The CDR3 DNA follows: TGCGCCAGCAGCGGGGACTTGGCCGAAGCTTTCTTT. Its protein product is CASSGDLAEAFF. The chain carries TRBV5-1 and TRBJ1-1; D may be TRBD1 (5 bases). The CDR3 extends over 12 amino acids. Germline CDR1 is SGHRS and CDR2 is YFSETQ. The germline V and J ends were trimmed by 4 bases and 8 bases, with 12 bases remaining between them. Looking up the rest from reference TRBV5-1 and TRBJ1-1 gives the full variable domain: KAGVTQTPRYLIKTRGQQVTLSCSPISGHRSVSWYQQTPGQGLQFLFEYFSETQRNKGNFPGRFSGRQFSNSRSEMNVSTLELGDSALYLCASSGDLAEAFFGQGTRLTVV.

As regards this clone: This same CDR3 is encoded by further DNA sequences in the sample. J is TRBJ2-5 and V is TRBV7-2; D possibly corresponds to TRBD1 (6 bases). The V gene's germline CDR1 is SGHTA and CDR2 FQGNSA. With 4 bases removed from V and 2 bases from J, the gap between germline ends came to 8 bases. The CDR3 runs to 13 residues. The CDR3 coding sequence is TGTGCCAGCAGCTCCGGACAGCAAGAGACCCAGTACTTC. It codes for CASSSGQQETQYF.

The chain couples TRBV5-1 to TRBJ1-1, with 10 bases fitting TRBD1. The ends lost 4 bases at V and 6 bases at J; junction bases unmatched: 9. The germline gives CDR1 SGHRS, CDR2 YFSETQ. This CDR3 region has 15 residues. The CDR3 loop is CASSPIGTGDAEAFF. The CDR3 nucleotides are TGCGCCAGCAGCCCGATAGGGACAGGGGACGCTGAAGCTTTCTTT.

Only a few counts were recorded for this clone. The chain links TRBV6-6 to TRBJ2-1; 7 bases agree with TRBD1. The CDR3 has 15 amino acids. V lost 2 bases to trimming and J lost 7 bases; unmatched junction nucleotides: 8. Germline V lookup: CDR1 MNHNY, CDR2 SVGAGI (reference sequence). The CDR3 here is CASSYEQGNRNEQFF. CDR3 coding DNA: TGTGCCAGCAGTTACGAACAGGGGAATAGAAATGAGCAGTTCTTC.

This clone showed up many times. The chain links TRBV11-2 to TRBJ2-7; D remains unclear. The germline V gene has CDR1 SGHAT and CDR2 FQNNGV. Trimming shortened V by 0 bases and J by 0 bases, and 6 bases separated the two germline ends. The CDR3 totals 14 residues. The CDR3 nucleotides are TGTGCCAGCAGCTTAGAGGCCAGCTCCTACGAGCAGTACTTC. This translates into CASSLEASSYEQYF.

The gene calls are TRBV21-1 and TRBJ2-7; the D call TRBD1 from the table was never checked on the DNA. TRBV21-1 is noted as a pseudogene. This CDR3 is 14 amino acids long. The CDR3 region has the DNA TGTGCCAGCAGCGCCCCGGGACAGGAAGGAGTGCAGTACTTC. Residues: CASSAPGQEGVQYF.

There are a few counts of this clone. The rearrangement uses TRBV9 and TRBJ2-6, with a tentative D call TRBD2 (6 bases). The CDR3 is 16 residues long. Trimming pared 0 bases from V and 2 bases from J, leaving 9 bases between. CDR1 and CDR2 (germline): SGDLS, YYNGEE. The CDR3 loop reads CASSVVGGAGANVLTF. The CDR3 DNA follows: TGTGCCAGCAGCGTAGTTGGAGGGGCTGGGGCCAACGTCCTGACTTTC.

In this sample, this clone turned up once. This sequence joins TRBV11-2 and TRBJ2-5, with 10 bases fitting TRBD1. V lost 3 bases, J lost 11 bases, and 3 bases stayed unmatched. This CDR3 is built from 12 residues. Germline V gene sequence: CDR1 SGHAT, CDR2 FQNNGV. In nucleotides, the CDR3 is TGTGCCAGCAGCTTCGGGACAGGGGAGCAGTACTTC. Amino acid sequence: CASSFGTGEQYF.

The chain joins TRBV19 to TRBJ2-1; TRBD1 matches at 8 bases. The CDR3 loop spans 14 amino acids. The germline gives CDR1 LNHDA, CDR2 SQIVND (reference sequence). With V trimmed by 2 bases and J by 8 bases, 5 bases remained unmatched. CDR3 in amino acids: CASSIKTGVDEQFF. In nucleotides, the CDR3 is TGTGCCAGTAGTATAAAGACAGGGGTGGATGAGCAGTTCTTC.

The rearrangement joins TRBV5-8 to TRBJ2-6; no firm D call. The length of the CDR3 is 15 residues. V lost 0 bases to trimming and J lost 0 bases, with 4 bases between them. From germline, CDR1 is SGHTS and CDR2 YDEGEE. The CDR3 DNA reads TGTGCCAGCAGCTTGGCCTACTCTGGGGCCAACGTCCTGACTTTC. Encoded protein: CASSLAYSGANVLTF.

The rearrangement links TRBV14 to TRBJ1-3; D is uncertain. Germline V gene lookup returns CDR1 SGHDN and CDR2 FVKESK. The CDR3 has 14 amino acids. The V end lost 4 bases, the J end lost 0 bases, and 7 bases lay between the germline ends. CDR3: CASSRAISGNTIYF. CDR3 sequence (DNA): TGTGCCAGCAGCCGGGCCATCTCTGGAAACACCATATATTTT.

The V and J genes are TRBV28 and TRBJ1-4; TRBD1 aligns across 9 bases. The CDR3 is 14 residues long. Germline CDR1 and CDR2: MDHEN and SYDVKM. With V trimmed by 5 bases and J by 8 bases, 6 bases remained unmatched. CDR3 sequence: CASSPQGAREKLFF. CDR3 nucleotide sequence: TGTGCCAGCAGTCCACAGGGGGCTCGGGAAAAACTGTTTTTT.

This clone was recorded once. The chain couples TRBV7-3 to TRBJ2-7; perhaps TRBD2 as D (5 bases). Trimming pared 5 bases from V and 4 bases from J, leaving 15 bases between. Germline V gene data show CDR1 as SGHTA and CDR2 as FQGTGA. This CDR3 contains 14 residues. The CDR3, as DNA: TGTGCCAGCAGCCTCGGTGGAGGCCCATACGAGCAGTACTTC. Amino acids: CASSLGGGPYEQYF.

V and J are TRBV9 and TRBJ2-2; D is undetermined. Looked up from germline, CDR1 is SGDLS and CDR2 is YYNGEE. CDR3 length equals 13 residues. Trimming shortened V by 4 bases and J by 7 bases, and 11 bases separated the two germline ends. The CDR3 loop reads CASSPTVLGELFF. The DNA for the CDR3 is TGTGCCAGCAGCCCTACGGTCCTCGGGGAGCTGTTTTTT.

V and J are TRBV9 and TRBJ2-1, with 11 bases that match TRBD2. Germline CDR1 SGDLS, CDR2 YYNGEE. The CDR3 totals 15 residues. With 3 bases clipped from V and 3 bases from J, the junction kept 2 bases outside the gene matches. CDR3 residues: CASSETSGGYNEQFF. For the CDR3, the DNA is TGTGCCAGCAGCGAAACTAGCGGGGGCTACAATGAGCAGTTCTTC.

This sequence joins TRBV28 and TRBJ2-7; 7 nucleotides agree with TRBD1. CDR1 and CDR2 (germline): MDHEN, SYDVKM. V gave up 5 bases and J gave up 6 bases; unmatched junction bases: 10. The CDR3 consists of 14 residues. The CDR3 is CASSINRGRSEQYF. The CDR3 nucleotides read TGTGCCAGCAGTATAAACAGGGGAAGAAGCGAGCAGTACTTC.

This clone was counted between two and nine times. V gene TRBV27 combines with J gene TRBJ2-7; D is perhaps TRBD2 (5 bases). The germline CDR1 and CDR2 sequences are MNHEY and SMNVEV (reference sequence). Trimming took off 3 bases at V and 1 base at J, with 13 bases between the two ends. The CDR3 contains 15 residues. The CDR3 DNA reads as TGTGCCAGCAGTTTGGTAGCGTTGGGGTCCTACGAGCAGTACTTC. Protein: CASSLVALGSYEQYF.

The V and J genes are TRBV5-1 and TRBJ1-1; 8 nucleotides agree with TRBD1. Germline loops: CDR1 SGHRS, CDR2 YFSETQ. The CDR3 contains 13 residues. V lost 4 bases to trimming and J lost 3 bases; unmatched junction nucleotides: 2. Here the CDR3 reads CASSTDRDTEAFF. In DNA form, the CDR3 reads TGCGCCAGCAGCACGGACAGGGACACTGAAGCTTTCTTT.

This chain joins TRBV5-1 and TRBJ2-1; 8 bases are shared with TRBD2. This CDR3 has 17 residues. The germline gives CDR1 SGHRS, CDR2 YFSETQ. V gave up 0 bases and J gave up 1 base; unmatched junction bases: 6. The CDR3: CASSLEPAGVSYNEQFF. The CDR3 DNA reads TGCGCCAGCAGCTTGGAGCCAGCGGGAGTGTCCTACAATGAGCAGTTCTTC.

CDR3 sequence: CASSVGTAPTYEQYF. The CDR3 DNA is TGTGCCAGCAGCGTAGGGACAGCACCCACCTACGAGCAGTACTTC. This rearrangement joins TRBV9 to TRBJ2-7; perhaps TRBD1 as D (6 bases). This CDR3 contains 15 residues. Germline CDR1 SGDLS, CDR2 YYNGEE. The V gene lost 0 bases and the J gene lost 2 bases, with 12 bases spanning the gap.